One T cell receptor (beta chain) is described in this entry. Its antigen is as yet unknown. The V gene lost 5 bases and the J gene lost 1 base, with 15 bases spanning the gap. This CDR3 has 15 amino acids. The germline V gene encodes CDR1 MNHNY and CDR2 SVGAGI (reference sequence). The sample comes from a study of post-analysis software for immune sequencing data. Study outcomes and limitations: Compared with controls, patients had more of roughly 5 TRBV segments, including TRBV5-6, TRBV5-1 and TRBV20-1.

Each TCR beta cDNA library carried unique molecular identifiers. In TCRdb, the PCR reads were re-called with MiXCR into one record per CDR3 protein. Among approximately 570,000 distinct CDR3 sequences listed, 44% were seen once. This receptor was taken from a girl aged 5 to 17 with multiple sclerosis. The sample taken for sequencing was blood. The chain joins TRBV6-6 to TRBJ2-7; TRBD1 might be the D (6 bases). CDR3 residues: CASSQARGGSYEQYF. The CDR3 region has the DNA TGTGCCAGCAGTCAGGCCAGGGGCGGTTCCTACGAGCAGTACTTC.